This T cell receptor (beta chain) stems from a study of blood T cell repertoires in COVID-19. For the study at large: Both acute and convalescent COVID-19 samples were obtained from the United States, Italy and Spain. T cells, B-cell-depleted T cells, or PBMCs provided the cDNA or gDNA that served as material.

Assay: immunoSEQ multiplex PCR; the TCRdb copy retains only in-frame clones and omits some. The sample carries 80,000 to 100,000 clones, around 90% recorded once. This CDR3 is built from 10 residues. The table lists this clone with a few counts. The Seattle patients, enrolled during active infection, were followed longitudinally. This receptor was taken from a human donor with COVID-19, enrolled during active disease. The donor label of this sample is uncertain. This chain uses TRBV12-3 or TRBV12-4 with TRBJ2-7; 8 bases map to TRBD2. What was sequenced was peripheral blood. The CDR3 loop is CGAGAYEQYF. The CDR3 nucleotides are TGTGGAGCGGGAGCCTACGAGCAGTACTTC.